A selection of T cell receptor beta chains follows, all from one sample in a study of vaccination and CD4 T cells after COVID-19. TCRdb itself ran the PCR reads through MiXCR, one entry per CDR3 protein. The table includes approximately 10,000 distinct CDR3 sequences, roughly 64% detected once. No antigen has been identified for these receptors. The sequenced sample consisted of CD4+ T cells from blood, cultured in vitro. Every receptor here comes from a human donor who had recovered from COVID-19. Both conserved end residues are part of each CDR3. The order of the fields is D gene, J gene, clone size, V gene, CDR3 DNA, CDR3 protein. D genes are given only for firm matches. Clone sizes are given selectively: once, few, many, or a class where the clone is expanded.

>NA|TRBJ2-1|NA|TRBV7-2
TGTGCCAGCAGCTTTATAGGTAGTGAGCAGTTCTTC
CASSFIGSEQFF
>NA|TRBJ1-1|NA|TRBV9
TGTGCCAGCAGCGCCAAGAGAGGGCATATGGACACTGAAGCTTTCTTT
CASSAKRGHMDTEAFF
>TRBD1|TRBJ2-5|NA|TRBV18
TGTGCCAGCTCAACTCGGACAGGGGGGTACCAAGAGACCCAGTACTTC
CASSTRTGGYQETQYF
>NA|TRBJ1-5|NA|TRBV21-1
TGTGCCAGCAGAGGTCAGCCCCAGCATTTT
CASRGQPQHF
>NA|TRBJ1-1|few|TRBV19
TGTGCCAGTCGGTCAGCCCGCGTAACCGATGAAGCTTTCTTT
CASRSARVTDEAFF
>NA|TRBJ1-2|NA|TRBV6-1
TGTGCCAGCAGTCGCTCACAGGGATGGGGCTACACCTTC
CASSRSQGWGYTF
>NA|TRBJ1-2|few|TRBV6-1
TGTGCCAGCAGTGAAGGCCACCGGTATGGCTACACCTTC
CASSEGHRYGYTF
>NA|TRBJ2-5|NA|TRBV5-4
TGTGCCAGCAGCACTGTAAGCACAGGGTCCCGCCAAGAGACCCAGTACTTC
CASSTVSTGSRQETQYF
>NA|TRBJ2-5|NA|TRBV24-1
TGTGCCACCAGTGATATTTCCCCCTTAGGTGAGACCCAGTACTTC
CATSDISPLGETQYF
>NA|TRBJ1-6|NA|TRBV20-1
TGCAGTGCTAGAGATATTGGGGCGGAGGGGAATTCACCCCTCCACTTT
CSARDIGAEGNSPLHF
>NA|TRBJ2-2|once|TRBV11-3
TGTGCCAGCAGCTTGGACAGCTACACCGGGGAGCTGTTTTTT
CASSLDSYTGELFF
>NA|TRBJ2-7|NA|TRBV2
TGTGCCAGCAGTGAAATCGGGGATCGAGGAGAGCAGTACTTC
CASSEIGDRGEQYF
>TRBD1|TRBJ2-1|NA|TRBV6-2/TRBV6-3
TGTGCCAGCAGTTATGGTCAGGGGGCGTTCTTC
CASSYGQGAFF
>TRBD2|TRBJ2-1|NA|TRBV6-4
TGTGCCAGCAGTCCAGGACTAGCGGGGGGACGAATTAATTACAATGAGCAGTTCTTC
CASSPGLAGGRINYNEQFF
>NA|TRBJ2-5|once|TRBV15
TGTGCCACCAGCAAACGGGCCACGGGGGAGACCCGGTACTTC
CATSKRATGETRYF
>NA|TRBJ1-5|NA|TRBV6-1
TGTGCCAGCAGTCCACAGAGCCCAGGGGCCGGTGAAGGGCCCCAGCATTTT
CASSPQSPGAGEGPQHF
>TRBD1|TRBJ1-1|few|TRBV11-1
TGTGCCAGCAGCTCGGGACAGCCAGGGGTCACTGAAGCTTTCTTT
CASSSGQPGVTEAFF
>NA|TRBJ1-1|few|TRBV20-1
TGCAGTGCTTCCGGGGGCCCAAACACTGAAGCTTTCTTT
CSASGGPNTEAFF
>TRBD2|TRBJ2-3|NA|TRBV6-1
TGTGCCAGCAGCCGAGGGACTAGCGGGGGGTCCACAGATACGCAGTATTTT
CASSRGTSGGSTDTQYF
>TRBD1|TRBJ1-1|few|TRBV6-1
TGTGCCAGCAGTAGACAGGGGGTGAACACTGAAGCTTTCTTT
CASSRQGVNTEAFF
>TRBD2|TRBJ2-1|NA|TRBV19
TGTGCCAGTAGTATCCCTCCCGGGAGGGCCGGGAATGAGCAGTTCTTC
CASSIPPGRAGNEQFF
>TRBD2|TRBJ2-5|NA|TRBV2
TGTGCCAGCAGTGGTGGGGGACTAGCGGGCTTGCAGCGAGAGACCCAGTACTTC
CASSGGGLAGLQRETQYF
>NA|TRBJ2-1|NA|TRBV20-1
TGCAGTTCCTCTCGGTCCTACAATGAGCAGTTCTTC
CSSSRSYNEQFF
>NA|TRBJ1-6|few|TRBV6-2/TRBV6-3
TGTGCCAGCAGTTACACCGGACAGAATTCACCCCTCCACTTT
CASSYTGQNSPLHF
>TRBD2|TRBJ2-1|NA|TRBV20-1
TGCAGTGCGGAGACTAGCGGGGGGTCTAGCTCCTACAATGAGCAGTTCTTC
CSAETSGGSSSYNEQFF
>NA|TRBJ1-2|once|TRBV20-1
TGCAGTGCTAGTATGACATTAGGGGGCTACACCTTC
CSASMTLGGYTF
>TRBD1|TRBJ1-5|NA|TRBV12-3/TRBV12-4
TGTGCCAGCAGTCCCTTTGGACAGGGAGGTCAGCCCCAGCATTTT
CASSPFGQGGQPQHF
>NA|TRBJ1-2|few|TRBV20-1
TGCAGTGCTAGCCTCGACAGGCAAAATGGCTACACCTTC
CSASLDRQNGYTF
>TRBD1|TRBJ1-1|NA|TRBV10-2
TGCGCCAGCAGTGAGGCAGGGGGGAACACTGAAGCTTTCTTT
CASSEAGGNTEAFF
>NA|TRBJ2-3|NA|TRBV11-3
TGTGCCAGCAGCTCCCGCTATGAATCTAGCACAGATACGCAGTATTTT
CASSSRYESSTDTQYF
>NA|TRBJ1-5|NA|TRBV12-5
TGTGCTAGTGGTTTGGGTTGGAGGGAACCCCAGCATTTT
CASGLGWREPQHF
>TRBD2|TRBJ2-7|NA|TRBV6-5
TGTGCCAGCAGTTACGCGGGAGGAGGCTCCTACGAGCAGTACTTC
CASSYAGGGSYEQYF
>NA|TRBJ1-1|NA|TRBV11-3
TGTGCCAGCAGCTTAGATAGGCCTAGGGGTACTGAAGCTTTCTTT
CASSLDRPRGTEAFF
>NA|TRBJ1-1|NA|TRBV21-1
TGTGCCAGCAGCAATTACAGGGGGCGGCCGGCGGGGGATGTCACTGAAGCTTTCTTT
CASSNYRGRPAGDVTEAFF
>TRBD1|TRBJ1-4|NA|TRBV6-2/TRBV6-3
TGTGCCAGCAGCGCGAAGGGAGGACAGGGGTCTCCAACTAATGAAAAACTGTTTTTT
CASSAKGGQGSPTNEKLFF
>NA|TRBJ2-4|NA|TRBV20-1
TGCAGTGCTAGTGGCAAAGGGGACAAAAACATTCAGTACTTC
CSASGKGDKNIQYF
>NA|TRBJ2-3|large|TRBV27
TGTGCCAGCAGTTTAGCCAGGGGCACAGATACGCAGTATTTT
CASSLARGTDTQYF
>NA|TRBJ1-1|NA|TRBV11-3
TGTGCCAGCAGCTTTACCCTGTACTCTGAAGCTTTCTTT
CASSFTLYSEAFF
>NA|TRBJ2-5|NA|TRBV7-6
TGTGCTAGCAGCTTAGGCAGCTCCCGACAAGAGACCCAGTACTTC
CASSLGSSRQETQYF
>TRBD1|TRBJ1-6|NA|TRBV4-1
TGCGCCAGCAGCCAAGGACAGGGGATCACTAATTCACCCCTCCACTTT
CASSQGQGITNSPLHF
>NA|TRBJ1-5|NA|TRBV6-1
TGTGCCAGCAGTCAGCGGCCGAATCAGCCCCAGCATTTT
CASSQRPNQPQHF
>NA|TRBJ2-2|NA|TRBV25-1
TGTGCCAGCAGTGGGCGTTCAGGCGCCACCGGGGAGCTGTTTTTT
CASSGRSGATGELFF
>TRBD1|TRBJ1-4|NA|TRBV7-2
TGTGCCAGCAGCGCCACCGGGACAGGGATAGAAAAACTGTTTTTT
CASSATGTGIEKLFF
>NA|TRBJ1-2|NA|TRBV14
TGTGCCAGCAGCCAAGACAGGGTCTCTGGCTACACCTTC
CASSQDRVSGYTF
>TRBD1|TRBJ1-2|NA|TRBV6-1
TGTGCCAGCAGTCCGCTACGGACAGGAGGTGGCTACACCTTC
CASSPLRTGGGYTF
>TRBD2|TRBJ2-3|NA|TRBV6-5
TGTGCCAGCAGTTCTCCGGGGGGGCCAACAGATACGCAGTATTTT
CASSSPGGPTDTQYF
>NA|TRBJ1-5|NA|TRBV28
TGTGCCAGCAAAGAGGGGCCGATTTATCAGCCCCAGCATTTT
CASKEGPIYQPQHF
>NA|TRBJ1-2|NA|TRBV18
TGTGCCAGCTCACCCAAGGGCAGAGGAGTAAACTATGGCTACACCTTC
CASSPKGRGVNYGYTF
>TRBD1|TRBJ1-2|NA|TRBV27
TGTGCCAGCAGTTGGACAGGAGTGTCTAAGGGCTACACCTTC
CASSWTGVSKGYTF
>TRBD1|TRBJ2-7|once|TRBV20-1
TGCAGTGCCTCCCGCTTTGGGCAGGGGGTAAGCGAGCAGTACTTC
CSASRFGQGVSEQYF